This paragraph reports one T cell receptor (beta chain). The antigen remains unidentified. Original handling: There were no quality scores in the junction-only immunoSEQ sequences, so filtering differed. Sequencing used immunoSEQ multiplex PCR; TCRdb keeps in-frame clones, though not all of them. D and trimming were read from the DNA, whereas the V and J calls and clone size are those reported in that table. The repertoire includes more than 2 million clones, just over 90% of them detected once, and more than 1.5% sits in the top ten. CD8 cells classed as naive were CD45RO-negative and positively selected for CCR7, excluding terminally differentiated effector memory CD45RA+ cells. Donation came from healthy HIV-negative adults that had no recent acute infections or vaccinations. Each sample came from a Caucasian adult donor living in Nashville, Tennessee. CDR3 length equals 16 residues. V shed 1 base and J 5 bases; nucleotides not matched to a gene: 8. The germline CDR1 and CDR2 sequences are LNHDA and SQIVND (reference sequence).

This entry belongs to a study of shared clonotypes between healthy human individuals. Regarding the study as a whole: What naive subsets generally showed was a larger estimated richness than memory subsets showed.

Material: naive CD8+ T cells from PBMCs. The rearrangement links TRBV19 to TRBJ2-7; 10 nucleotides match TRBD2. The clonotype originates from a young man in good health. Some clones in this sample may be carry-over from other donors' samples. CDR3 DNA: TGTGCCAGTAGTATAGGACCTAGCGGGAGTGCCCACGAGCAGTACTTC. Its translation is CASSIGPSGSAHEQYF.